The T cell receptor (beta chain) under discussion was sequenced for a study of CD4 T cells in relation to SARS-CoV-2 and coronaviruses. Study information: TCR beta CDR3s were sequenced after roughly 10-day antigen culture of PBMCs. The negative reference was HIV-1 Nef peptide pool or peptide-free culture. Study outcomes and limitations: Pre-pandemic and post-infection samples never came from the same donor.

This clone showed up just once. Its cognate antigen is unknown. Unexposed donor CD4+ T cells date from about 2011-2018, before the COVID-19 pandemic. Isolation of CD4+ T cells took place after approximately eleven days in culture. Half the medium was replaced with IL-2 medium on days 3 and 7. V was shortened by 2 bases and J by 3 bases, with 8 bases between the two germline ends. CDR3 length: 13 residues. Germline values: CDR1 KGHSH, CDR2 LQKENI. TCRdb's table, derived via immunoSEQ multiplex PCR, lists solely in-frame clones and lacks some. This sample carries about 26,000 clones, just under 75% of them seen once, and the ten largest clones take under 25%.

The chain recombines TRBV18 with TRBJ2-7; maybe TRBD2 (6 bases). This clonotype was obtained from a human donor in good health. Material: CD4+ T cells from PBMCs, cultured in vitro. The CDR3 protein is CASSPRRDYEQYF. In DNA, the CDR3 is TGTGCCAGCTCACCAAGGCGGGACTACGAGCAGTACTTC.